This is a list of T cell receptor beta chains from one sample in a study of cytomegalovirus exposure and HLA in healthy donors. The table came from immunoSEQ multiplex PCR; TCRdb's copy has only in-frame clones and leaves some out. Of approximately 220,000 clones listed, almost 80% are singletons. The material sequenced was PBMCs. The receptor set was obtained from a young man in good health and CMV-seronegative. Both conserved end residues are part of each CDR3. The order of the fields is D gene, J gene, clone size, V gene, CDR3 DNA, CDR3 protein. A D gene is named only where the DNA matches it firmly. Expanded clones are given a class, and other clones once, few, many or no size at all.

>TRBD1|TRBJ2-1|NA|TRBV7-9
TGTGCCAGCAGCACCGGACAGGGCGATAGCTCCTACAATGAGCAGTTCTTC
CASSTGQGDSSYNEQFF
>TRBD2|TRBJ2-1|once|TRBV7-9
TGTGCCAGCAGCTTAAGGACTAGCGGGAGCTCCTACAATGAGCAGTTCTTC
CASSLRTSGSSYNEQFF
>TRBD2|TRBJ2-1|NA|TRBV30
TGTGCCTGGGTGATAGCGGGAGTTGCTGAGCAGTTCTTC
CAWVIAGVAEQFF
>TRBD1|TRBJ1-2|NA|TRBV6-5
TGTGCCAGCAGTTACTCCCGCTGGACAGGAGGAGGCTACACCTTC
CASSYSRWTGGGYTF
>TRBD1|TRBJ2-2|NA|TRBV5-4
TGTGCCAGCAGCTCCCGACAGGGGGCCTTCTCCGGGGAGCTGTTTTTT
CASSSRQGAFSGELFF
>TRBD1|TRBJ1-1|NA|TRBV19
TGTGCCAGTAGTATACAGGGGGCGCTGGGTACTGAAGCTTTCTTT
CASSIQGALGTEAFF
>NA|TRBJ2-5|NA|TRBV5-1
TGCGCCAGCAGCTTGAGGGGGTACAGGGTCAATCTTCGTCAAGAGACCCAGTACTTC
CASSLRGYRVNLRQETQYF
>NA|TRBJ1-2|NA|TRBV7-3
TGTGCCAGCAGCTTATCCCCTGACATTATTGGCTACACCTTC
CASSLSPDIIGYTF
>NA|TRBJ2-2|NA|TRBV19
TGTGCCAGTACCAACACTAGGAACACCGGGGAGCTGTTTTTT
CASTNTRNTGELFF
>NA|TRBJ1-3|NA|TRBV11-2
TGTGCCAGCAGCTTAGGCGGAACAGGGATTGGAAACACCATATATTTT
CASSLGGTGIGNTIYF
>TRBD1|TRBJ1-2|NA|TRBV29-1
TGCAGCGTTTCGACAGGGGAGTGTGGCTACACCTTC
CSVSTGECGYTF
>TRBD1|TRBJ2-7|NA|TRBV6-1
TGTGCCAGCAGTGAATTGGGACAGGGGGCAACCGAGCAGTACTTC
CASSELGQGATEQYF
>NA|TRBJ2-1|NA|TRBV18
TGTGCCAGCAGTGGCCCTAGCTCCTACAATGAGCAGTTCTTC
CASSGPSSYNEQFF
>TRBD2|TRBJ2-5|NA|TRBV6-5
TGTGCCAGCAGCACGACTAGCACTCAAGAGACCCAGTACTTC
CASSTTSTQETQYF
>NA|TRBJ1-2|once|TRBV7-8
TGTGCCAGCAGCTTAGAAGGGGTTCGGGGCTACACCTTC
CASSLEGVRGYTF
>TRBD1|TRBJ1-2|few|TRBV6-1
TGTGCCAGCAGTGATTTTTATTTTGTAGACAGGGGTCCCTCACTGAATGGCTACACCTTC
CASSDFYFVDRGPSLNGYTF
>TRBD2|TRBJ2-7|NA|TRBV19
TGTGCCAGTAGTGGGACTAGCGGGGTGTCTCGAGAGCAGTACTTC
CASSGTSGVSREQYF
>TRBD1|TRBJ1-5|NA|TRBV7-8
TGTGCCAGCAGCGCGGGACAGGGGCATCAGCCCCAGCATTTT
CASSAGQGHQPQHF
>NA|TRBJ1-6|NA|TRBV6-5
TGTGCCAGCAGTTACAAAGGGGAAGGCGGCTCACCCCTCCACTTT
CASSYKGEGGSPLHF
>NA|TRBJ1-1|NA|TRBV7-9
TGTGCCAGCAGCCTAGACGGAGGGAACACTGAAGCTTTCTTT
CASSLDGGNTEAFF
>NA|TRBJ2-7|NA|TRBV4-2
TGTGCCAGCAGCCAAGATCATGGCGGCGAGCAGTACTTC
CASSQDHGGEQYF
>NA|TRBJ2-2|once|TRBV7-3
TGTGCCAGCAGCTTAGGGTCTCTTACGGGAGTTACCGGGGAGCTGTTTTTT
CASSLGSLTGVTGELFF
>NA|TRBJ1-1|once|TRBV5-8
TGTGCCAGCAGCTTAATGAAGGGACTGGAGGGAGACACTGAAGCTTTCTTT
CASSLMKGLEGDTEAFF
>NA|TRBJ2-7|few|TRBV11-3
TGTGCCAGCAGCTCGCCCCGGGACAACTACGAGCAGTACTTC
CASSSPRDNYEQYF
>TRBD1|TRBJ2-2|NA|TRBV23-1
TGCGCCAGCAGTCAATCGAAAAGACAGGGTCGAACCGGGGAGCTGTTCTTT
CASSQSKRQGRTGELFF
>NA|TRBJ2-3|once|TRBV7-2
TGTGCCAGCAGCTTAGTAGGCTGGACTAGCACAGATACGCAGTATTTT
CASSLVGWTSTDTQYF
>NA|TRBJ2-5|NA|TRBV7-6
TGTGCCAGCAGCTTAGCCGGACAGTCCCAAGAGACCCAGTACTTC
CASSLAGQSQETQYF
>TRBD1|TRBJ1-1|NA|TRBV6-5
TGTGCCAGCACCCCCGGACAGGAGGGGTACACTGAAGCTTTCTTT
CASTPGQEGYTEAFF
>TRBD2|TRBJ2-7|few|TRBV2
TGTGCCAGCAGTGACCTGGCTAGCGGGGGGGGCACCTACGAGCAGTACTTC
CASSDLASGGGTYEQYF
>TRBD1|TRBJ1-1|NA|TRBV6-5
TGTGCCAGCAAAAAAGGGACAGGAACTGAAGCTTTCTTT
CASKKGTGTEAFF
>TRBD2|TRBJ2-3|NA|TRBV2
TGTGCCAGCAGTGAACGTCTAGCGGGGGGCACAGATACGCAGTATTTT
CASSERLAGGTDTQYF
>NA|TRBJ2-1|NA|TRBV4-1
TGCGCCAGCAGCCATGAATCCGGGATCCCTAACAATGAGCAGTTCTTC
CASSHESGIPNNEQFF
>NA|TRBJ1-2|once|TRBV6-6
TGTGCCAGCAGTTTCGGGGGTGGCTACACCTTC
CASSFGGGYTF
>NA|TRBJ2-1|NA|TRBV19
TGTGCCAGTAGAAAAGCGGGTAGCTCCTACAATGAGCAGTTCTTC
CASRKAGSSYNEQFF
>NA|TRBJ1-1|few|TRBV19
TGTGCCAGTAGTATAGCCGTTTCGAACACTGAAGCTTTCTTT
CASSIAVSNTEAFF
>TRBD2|TRBJ2-1|NA|TRBV6-5
TGTGCCAGCAGTTACGAGCGGGGGGCGCGGAATGAGCAGTTCTTC
CASSYERGARNEQFF
>TRBD2|TRBJ2-7|NA|TRBV28
TGTGCCAGCACCCTGGGCCTAGCGGGAGCTTACGAGCAGTACTTC
CASTLGLAGAYEQYF
>NA|TRBJ1-5|NA|TRBV6-5
TGTGCCAGTACTCAGGGGCTGAGGGCTCAGCCCCAGCATTTT
CASTQGLRAQPQHF
>TRBD2|TRBJ2-3|NA|TRBV11-2
TGTGCCAGCAGCTTACCTAGCGGGAGCACAGATACGCAGTATTTT
CASSLPSGSTDTQYF
>NA|TRBJ1-1|NA|TRBV5-6
TGTGCCAGCAGCTTAACTCCCGAGAACACTGAAGCTTTCTTT
CASSLTPENTEAFF
>TRBD2|TRBJ2-3|NA|TRBV18
TGTGCCAGCTCTCACCGTAGCGGGAGTGGCACAGATACGCAGTATTTT
CASSHRSGSGTDTQYF
>NA|TRBJ2-1|NA|TRBV11-1
TGTGCCAGCAGCTTAAGCCCTAAGAATAATGAGCAGTTCTTC
CASSLSPKNNEQFF
>NA|TRBJ2-5|NA|TRBV9
TGTGCCAGCAGCGTAGCCTCAGGACAGCAAGAGACCCAGTACTTC
CASSVASGQQETQYF
>NA|TRBJ2-7|NA|TRBV7-8
TGTGCCAGCAGCTTCCCCCCCCTAAACGAGCAGTACTTC
CASSFPPLNEQYF